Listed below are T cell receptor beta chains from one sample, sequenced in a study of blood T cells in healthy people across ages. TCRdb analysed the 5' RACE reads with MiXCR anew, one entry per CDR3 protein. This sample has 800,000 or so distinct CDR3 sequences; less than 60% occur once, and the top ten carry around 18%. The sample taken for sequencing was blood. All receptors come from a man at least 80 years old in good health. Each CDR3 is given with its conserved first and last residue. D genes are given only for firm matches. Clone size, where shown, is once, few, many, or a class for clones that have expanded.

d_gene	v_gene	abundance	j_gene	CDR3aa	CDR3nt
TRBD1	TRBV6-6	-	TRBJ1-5	CASSHAGQGTGQPQHF	TGTGCCAGCAGCCACGCCGGACAGGGCACTGGTCAGCCCCAGCATTTT
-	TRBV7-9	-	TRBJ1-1	CASSLSGGGESEAFF	TGTGCCAGCAGCTTATCGGGTGGGGGGGAATCTGAAGCTTTCTTT
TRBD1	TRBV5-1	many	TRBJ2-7	CASSLVWTGGDEQYF	TGCGCCAGCAGCTTGGTGTGGACAGGGGGGGACGAGCAGTACTTC
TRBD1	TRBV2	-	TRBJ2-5	CASSEFRGMETQYF	TGTGCCAGCAGTGAATTCAGGGGGATGGAGACCCAGTACTTC
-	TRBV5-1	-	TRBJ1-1	CASSLGAGLKGTEAFF	TGCGCCAGCAGCCTGGGGGCAGGGTTGAAAGGCACTGAAGCTTTCTTT
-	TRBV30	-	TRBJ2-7	CAWSHSASCEQYF	TGTGCCTGGAGCCATAGCGCTTCCTGCGAGCAGTACTTC
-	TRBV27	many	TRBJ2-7	CASSFRRELGEQYF	TGTGCCAGCAGTTTCCGTCGGGAACTGGGGGAGCAGTACTTC
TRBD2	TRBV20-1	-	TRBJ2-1	CSARNPFGTSGTNNEQFF	TGCAGTGCTAGGAATCCCTTTGGGACTAGCGGAACCAACAATGAGCAGTTCTTC
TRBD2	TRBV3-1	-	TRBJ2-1	CASSQSTGGRYEQFF	TGTGCCAGCAGCCAGAGTACGGGAGGGCGCTATGAGCAGTTCTTC
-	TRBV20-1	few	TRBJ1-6	CSASPRVGNSPLHF	TGCAGTGCCAGCCCCAGGGTAGGGAATTCACCCCTCCACTTT
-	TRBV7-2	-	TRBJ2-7	CASSLRWSRTERIYNEQYF	TGTGCCAGCAGCTTACGTTGGTCAAGAACAGAGAGAATCTACAATGAGCAGTACTTC
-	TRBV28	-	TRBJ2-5	CASSAGLETETQYF	TGTGCCAGCAGTGCAGGGTTGGAAACGGAGACCCAGTACTTC
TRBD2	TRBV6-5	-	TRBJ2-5	CAGSRTSGKETQYF	TGTGCCGGCAGTAGGACTAGCGGGAAGGAGACCCAGTACTTC